Shown below are 32 T cell receptor beta chains from a single sample sequenced in a study of blood T cell repertoires in COVID-19. The data were produced by immunoSEQ multiplex PCR, yet TCRdb's version contains in-frame clones alone and is incomplete. Among 450,000 to 500,000 clones listed, 70% to 90% were seen once. Material: peripheral blood. These receptor sequences come from a human donor in a cohort sampled during active COVID-19.

This clone was counted a single time. The chain recombines TRBV9 with TRBJ2-2; possible D gene TRBD2, 6 bases. Germline-derived CDR1 and CDR2 are SGDLS and YYNGEE. The CDR3 runs 15 residues. Trimming took off 4 bases at V and 0 bases at J, with 10 bases between the two ends. CDR3 in amino acids: CASSNRGTNTGELFF. In DNA, the CDR3 is TGTGCCAGCAGCAATCGCGGGACGAACACCGGGGAGCTGTTTTTT. Filled out from reference TRBV9 and TRBJ2-2, the complete variable domain reads DSGVTQTPKHLITATGQRVTLRCSPRSGDLSVYWYQQSLDQGLQFLIQYYNGEERAKGNILERFSAQQFPDLHSELNLSSLELGDSALYFCASSNRGTNTGELFFGEGSRLTVL.

The V call is TRBV28, the J call TRBJ1-5; D not resolved. The CDR3 totals 14 residues. The germline V gene encodes CDR1 MDHEN and CDR2 SYDVKM. Trimming cost V 6 bases and J 5 bases, with 14 bases left between them. CDR3 nucleotide sequence: TGTGCCAGCAGCTCCTCCCAGGCGTATCAGCCCCAGCATTTT. Amino acid sequence: CASSSSQAYQPQHF.

The chain links TRBV6-2 or TRBV6-3 to TRBJ2-1; 10 bases are a match to TRBD2. CDR3 length equals 15 residues. Germline lookup yields CDR1 MNHEY and CDR2 SVGEGT. The ends lost 4 bases at V and 8 bases at J; junction bases unmatched: 8. The CDR3 DNA follows: TGTGCCAGCAGTTTAGGAGCGGGAGGGTACCATGAGCAGTTCTTC. Amino acid sequence: CASSLGAGGYHEQFF.

The J gene is TRBJ1-4, the V gene TRBV7-2, with a weak D call TRBD1 (5 bases). The V gene lost 4 bases and the J gene lost 12 bases, with 18 bases spanning the gap. Germline CDR1 reads SGHTA; CDR2 reads FQGNSA. This CDR3 has 14 residues. CDR3 bases: TGTGCCAGCAGCTCTGCACTAATTTCGGGGGAACTGTTTTTT. Its translation is CASSSALISGELFF.

The rearrangement uses TRBV6-5 and TRBJ2-2; 12 bases align to TRBD2. Germline CDR1 reads MNHEY; CDR2 reads SVGAGI. The CDR3 spans 15 residues. Unmatched junction bases numbered 6, after V lost 6 bases and J lost 7 bases. Here the CDR3 DNA reads TGTGCCAGCAGCCCGACTAGCGGGAGACTCGGGGAGCTGTTTTTT. It encodes CASSPTSGRLGELFF.

Notes on this clone: The same CDR3 is also encoded by other DNA sequences in this sample. The CDR3 is CASSLAASSYNEQFF. For the CDR3, the DNA is TGCGCCAGCAGCTTGGCCGCTAGCAGCTACAATGAGCAGTTCTTC. The chain is built from TRBV5-1 and TRBJ2-1; D may be TRBD2 (5 bases). CDR3 length: 15 amino acids. V was trimmed by 0 bases and J by 3 bases, leaving 10 bases between them. In germline, CDR1 is SGHRS, CDR2 YFSETQ.

The chain couples TRBV7-8 to TRBJ1-1; TRBD1 might be the D (6 bases). Trimming took 5 bases from V and 2 from J, leaving 15 bases between them. Germline V gives CDR1 SGHVS, CDR2 FQNEAQ. This CDR3 comprises 15 residues. CDR3 in amino acids: CASSAQGRLNTEAFF. CDR3 bases: TGTGCCAGCAGCGCACAGGGACGGCTCAACACTGAAGCTTTCTTT.

The chain recombines TRBV28 with TRBJ1-3; D perhaps matches TRBD1 (6 bases). The germline V gene has CDR1 MDHEN and CDR2 SYDVKM. The length of the CDR3 is 16 residues. Between the trimmed V and J ends, which lost 6 bases and 3 bases, there was a span of 18 bases. CDR3 amino acids: CASRIRGGRGGNTIYF. The CDR3 DNA reads TGTGCCAGCAGGATTCGGGGGGGGCGCGGTGGAAACACCATATATTTT.

The CDR3 coding sequence is TGTGCCAGCAGTGGCCGCGGAGGCAATGAGCAGTTCTTC. Translated: CASSGRGGNEQFF. The V gene is TRBV2, the J gene TRBJ2-1, with D perhaps matching TRBD2 (5 bases). CDR3 length: 13 amino acids. Trimming removed 4 bases from V and 6 bases from J, with 10 bases in between. CDR1 and CDR2 from the germline V gene are SNHLY and FYNNEI.

This clone was counted once. The chain is built from TRBV15 and TRBJ1-1; the match to TRBD1 covers 8 bases. Trimming took 0 bases from V and 5 from J; bases not matched to a gene: 2. CDR3 length equals 14 residues. CDR1 LNHNV and CDR2 YYDKDF come from the germline V gene (reference sequence). CDR3 residues: CATSRDRGRTEAFF. Here the CDR3 DNA reads TGTGCCACCAGCAGAGACAGGGGGCGAACTGAAGCTTTCTTT.

V is TRBV7-6 and J is TRBJ1-2, with D possibly matching TRBD1 (6 bases). CDR1 and CDR2 (germline): SGHVS, FNYEAQ. V dropped 5 bases and J dropped 3 bases, with 16 bases sitting between them. CDR3 length: 15 residues. The CDR3 region is CASSPGAGVYYGYTF. CDR3 in DNA: TGTGCCAGCAGCCCTGGGGCAGGGGTTTACTATGGCTACACCTTC.

This chain joins TRBV6-5 and TRBJ1-2; a possible D gene is TRBD1 (5 bases). The CDR3 covers 13 residues. Per germline, CDR1 MNHEY and CDR2 SVGAGI. Trimming removed 6 bases at V and 3 bases at J, with 11 bases between. CDR3 coding DNA: TGTGCCAGCAGCGTAGGGGTGTACTATGGCTACACCTTC. Encoded protein: CASSVGVYYGYTF.

Remarks on this clone: One junction end disagrees with the germline gene, perhaps due to a read error. This rearrangement joins TRBV7-9 to TRBJ2-7, with 11 positions matching TRBD2. This CDR3 comprises 13 residues. Germline CDR1 SEHNR, CDR2 FQNEAQ (reference sequence). CDR3: CASSFGTSGPRSF. The CDR3 DNA is TGTGCCAGCAGCTTCGGGACTAGCGGTCCCCGGAGCTTC.

This chain joins TRBV19 and TRBJ2-2; maybe TRBD2 (5 bases). This CDR3 contains 14 residues. Trimming shortened V by 5 bases and J by 4 bases, and 11 bases separated the two germline ends. Germline V CDR1 and CDR2: LNHDA, SQIVND (reference sequence). The chain's CDR3 is CASSPRGSTGELFF. The CDR3 DNA follows: TGTGCCAGTAGTCCCCGGGGTAGCACCGGGGAGCTGTTTTTT. Using reference TRBV19 and TRBJ2-2 for the parts outside the CDR3, the full variable domain is DGGITQSPKYLFRKEGQNVTLSCEQNLNHDAMYWYRQDPGQGLRLIYYSQIVNDFQKGDIAEGYSVSREKKESFPLTVTSAQKNPTAFYLCASSPRGSTGELFFGEGSRLTVL.

The chain combines TRBV19 with TRBJ2-3; TRBD2 aligns across 14 bases. The germline V gene encodes CDR1 LNHDA and CDR2 SQIVND (reference sequence). J was trimmed by 6 bases and V by 5 bases; bases with no gene match: 10. The CDR3 totals 17 residues. The CDR3, as DNA: TGTGCCAGTAGTGCCAGACTAGCGGGAGGGCCGGGTGATACGCAGTATTTT. Amino acid sequence: CASSARLAGGPGDTQYF.

This chain links TRBV7-8 with TRBJ2-1; 7 bases map to TRBD2. V lost 3 bases and J lost 4; bases outside the gene matches: 9. This CDR3 spans 16 amino acids. Germline CDR1 and CDR2: SGHVS and FQNEAQ. The CDR3 loop reads CASSLEFGGSYNEQFF. Written as DNA, the CDR3 is TGTGCCAGCAGCTTGGAGTTCGGGGGGAGTTACAATGAGCAGTTCTTC. The full variable domain, its missing parts supplied by reference TRBV7-8 and TRBJ2-1, is GAGVSQSPRYKVAKRGQDVALRCDPISGHVSLFWYQQALGQGPEFLTYFQNEAQLDKSGLPSDRFFAERPEGSVSTLKIQRTQQEDSAVYLCASSLEFGGSYNEQFFGPGTRLTVL.

V gene TRBV9 combines with J gene TRBJ1-6; D gene unclear. V dropped 0 bases and J dropped 11 bases, with 9 bases sitting between them. This CDR3 contains 13 residues. CDR1 is SGDLS, CDR2 YYNGEE, per germline. The CDR3 loop reads CASSVEPGTPLHF. Written as DNA, the CDR3 is TGTGCCAGCAGCGTAGAGCCCGGGACACCCCTCCACTTT.

The V gene is TRBV6-2 or TRBV6-3, the J gene TRBJ2-1; TRBD2 agrees at 7 bases. The CDR3 runs 16 residues. The germline CDR1 and CDR2 sequences are MNHEY and SVGEGT. The ends lost 2 bases at V and 4 bases at J; junction bases unmatched: 8. CDR3 DNA: TGTGCCAGCAGTTACCATCTAGCGGAGATATACAATGAGCAGTTCTTC. This translates into CASSYHLAEIYNEQFF.

J is TRBJ1-1 and V is TRBV29-1; 12 bases line up with TRBD1. The CDR3 consists of 18 residues. The germline V gene encodes CDR1 SQVTM and CDR2 ANQGSEA. V lost 5 bases and J lost 6; bases outside the gene matches: 19. CDR3 in DNA: TGCAGCGTTTTCCTTCCCGGGACAGGGGGCGTTTTTAGTCCTGAAGCTTTCTTT. This encodes CSVFLPGTGGVFSPEAFF.

A remark on this clone: Distinct nucleotide sequences in the sample also encode this CDR3. CDR3: CASSMSGNTEAFF. The CDR3 nucleotides read TGTGCCAGTAGTATGTCGGGGAACACTGAAGCTTTCTTT. This chain connects TRBV19 to TRBJ1-1; D gene uncertain. The CDR3 has 13 residues. Trimming stripped 3 bases from V and 1 base from J, with 6 bases between. In germline, CDR1 is LNHDA, CDR2 SQIVND (reference sequence).

This clone was counted a few times. The chain links TRBV6-2 or TRBV6-3 to TRBJ2-7, with no clear D. This CDR3 spans 14 amino acids. Germline V gives CDR1 MNHEY, CDR2 SVGEGT. V dropped 4 bases and J dropped 3 bases, with 13 bases sitting between them. The CDR3 region has the DNA TGTGCCAGCAGTTTTAGTCAGGCAAACTACGAGCAGTACTTC. This codes for CASSFSQANYEQYF.

The chain employs TRBV7-2 and TRBJ2-7; D may be TRBD2 (6 bases). The V and J ends lost 3 bases and 3 bases respectively, with 15 bases between them. Germline CDR1 SGHTA, CDR2 FQGNSA. This CDR3 is 15 amino acids long. The CDR3 here is CASSFGGIGFYEQYF. In DNA, the CDR3 is TGTGCCAGCAGCTTTGGCGGGATCGGGTTCTACGAGCAGTACTTC. Using reference TRBV7-2 and TRBJ2-7 for the parts outside the CDR3, the full variable domain is GAGVSQSPSNKVTEKGKDVELRCDPISGHTALYWYRQSLGQGLEFLIYFQGNSAPDKSGLPSDRFSAERTGGSVSTLTIQRTQQEDSAVYLCASSFGGIGFYEQYFGPGTRLTVT.

The V call is TRBV3-1 (or the pseudogene TRBV3-2), the J call TRBJ1-1, with TRBD1 matching over 9 bases. V shed 4 bases and J 5 bases; nucleotides not matched to a gene: 8. CDR1 is LGHDT and CDR2 is YNNKEL in the germline V gene (reference sequence). CDR3 size: 15 residues. The CDR3 is CASSPEGTGWTEAFF. The CDR3 nucleotides are TGTGCCAGCAGCCCCGAGGGGACAGGGTGGACTGAAGCTTTCTTT.

V is TRBV7-2 and J is TRBJ2-7, with 7 bases fitting TRBD2. Germline V gene lookup returns CDR1 SGHTA and CDR2 FQGNSA. The CDR3 extends over 14 amino acids. V trimming: 4 bases; J trimming: 5 bases; junction bases outside the gene matches: 8. The CDR3 sequence: CASSSGLVSHEQYF. CDR3 DNA sequence: TGTGCCAGCAGCTCCGGACTAGTTTCCCACGAGCAGTACTTC.

V is TRBV27 and J is TRBJ1-1; D unresolved. Trimming pared 1 base from V and 1 base from J, leaving 16 bases between. From germline, CDR1 is MNHEY and CDR2 SMNVEV (reference sequence). The CDR3 totals 17 residues. DNA for the CDR3: TGTGCCAGCAGTTTATTTCGACCCGGGAACGGGAACACTGAAGCTTTCTTT. Translated, it gives CASSLFRPGNGNTEAFF.

This clone was found a few times. The CDR3 is CASSLNGGDSPLHF. CDR3 DNA sequence: TGTGCCAGCAGCCTGAACGGGGGGGATTCACCCCTCCACTTT. J is TRBJ1-6 and V is TRBV5-4; TRBD1 is a possible D gene (5 bases). This CDR3 comprises 14 residues. Germline CDR1 is SGHNT and CDR2 is YYREEE (reference sequence). V was trimmed by 4 bases and J by 8 bases, leaving 13 bases between them.

This sequence joins TRBV4-1 and TRBJ1-3; tentatively, D is TRBD1 (6 bases). V lost 3 bases and J 3 bases, leaving 18 bases between the germline ends. Germline loops: CDR1 MGHRA, CDR2 YSYEKL. The CDR3 spans 17 residues. This CDR3 reads CASSHAYRESGGNTIYF. The CDR3 coding sequence is TGCGCCAGCAGCCATGCATACAGGGAGTCTGGTGGAAACACCATATATTTT.

This clone was counted between two and nine times. An end of the junction does not agree with germline; a read error may underlie this. The V and J genes are TRBV5-6 and TRBJ1-5; 7 nucleotides line up with TRBD1. Germline loops: CDR1 SGHDT, CDR2 YYEEEE. The length of the CDR3 is 14 residues. CDR3 sequence: CASSPWDSNQPQHF. CDR3 bases: TGTGCCAGCAGCCCCTGGGACAGCAACCAGCCCCAGCATTTT.

This chain joins TRBV7-2 and TRBJ1-2; D remains unclear. Germline values: CDR1 SGHTA, CDR2 FQGNSA. This CDR3 is 11 amino acids long. Trimming took off 3 bases at V and 4 bases at J, with 3 bases between the two ends. CDR3: CASSFLYGYTF. The CDR3, as DNA: TGTGCCAGCAGCTTTCTCTATGGCTACACCTTC.

This chain joins TRBV11-2 and TRBJ2-1; TRBD2 agrees at 9 bases. The germline V gene encodes CDR1 SGHAT and CDR2 FQNNGV. The CDR3 runs to 15 residues. V lost 2 bases, J lost 10 bases, and 9 bases stayed unmatched. CDR3 in amino acids: CASSLMRLAVDEQFF. The CDR3 DNA reads as TGTGCCAGCAGCTTAATGCGACTAGCGGTCGACGAGCAGTTCTTC.

This clone was observed once. CDR3: CASSFRRVLYEQYF. The CDR3, as DNA: TGTGCCAGCAGTTTCCGCCGGGTTCTCTACGAGCAGTACTTC. V gene TRBV28 combines with J gene TRBJ2-7; D not resolved. There are 14 residues in the CDR3. CDR1 and CDR2 (germline): MDHEN, SYDVKM. Trimming cost V 3 bases and J 3 bases, with 12 bases left between them.

This clone was counted between two and nine times. Different DNA sequences within this sample yield the same CDR3. The chain combines TRBV5-1 with TRBJ2-7; TRBD2 is a possible D gene (6 bases). The CDR3 runs to 14 residues. Trimming shortened V by 4 bases and J by 0 bases, and 11 bases separated the two germline ends. Germline assignment: CDR1 SGHRS and CDR2 YFSETQ. The CDR3 here is CASSPTGGSYEQYF. Written as DNA, the CDR3 is TGCGCCAGCAGCCCGACCGGGGGCTCCTACGAGCAGTACTTC. Supplemented by reference TRBV5-1 and TRBJ2-7, the full variable domain reads KAGVTQTPRYLIKTRGQQVTLSCSPISGHRSVSWYQQTPGQGLQFLFEYFSETQRNKGNFPGRFSGRQFSNSRSEMNVSTLELGDSALYLCASSPTGGSYEQYFGPGTRLTVT.